The clone carrying this T cell receptor (beta chain) was observed many times. As yet, its antigen is unknown. TCRdb independently ran MiXCR on the reads; one entry per CDR3 protein. There are 500,000 or so distinct CDR3 sequences in the sample; approximately 15% occur only once, and roughly 25% lies in the top ten. Trimming took 1 base from V and 5 from J; bases not matched to a gene: 17. Per germline, CDR1 SGHTA and CDR2 FQGTGA. This CDR3 spans 19 amino acids. The record originates from a study of T cell repertoires in cytomegalovirus infection. The wider study: Public TCR beta signatures provided an indication of both CMV infection and a matching HLA type.

The study, taken as a whole, reports: Clonotype analysis showed dominance of the ex vivo response by HLA-C-restricted CMV-specific TCR beta clonotypes. Totalled public TCR beta family frequency picked out people who carried CMV plus the relevant HLA.

The clonotype originates from a human donor in good health (CMV status not recorded). Some clones in this sample may be carry-over from other donors' samples. This rearrangement joins TRBV7-3 to TRBJ2-1, with TRBD1 matching 7 bases. Sample: CD8+ T cells from PBMCs. As DNA, the CDR3 is TGTGCCAGCAGCTTAAAAAGAGGGGACAGACCGACCCGGGACAATGAGCAGTTCTTC. Residues: CASSLKRGDRPTRDNEQFF.